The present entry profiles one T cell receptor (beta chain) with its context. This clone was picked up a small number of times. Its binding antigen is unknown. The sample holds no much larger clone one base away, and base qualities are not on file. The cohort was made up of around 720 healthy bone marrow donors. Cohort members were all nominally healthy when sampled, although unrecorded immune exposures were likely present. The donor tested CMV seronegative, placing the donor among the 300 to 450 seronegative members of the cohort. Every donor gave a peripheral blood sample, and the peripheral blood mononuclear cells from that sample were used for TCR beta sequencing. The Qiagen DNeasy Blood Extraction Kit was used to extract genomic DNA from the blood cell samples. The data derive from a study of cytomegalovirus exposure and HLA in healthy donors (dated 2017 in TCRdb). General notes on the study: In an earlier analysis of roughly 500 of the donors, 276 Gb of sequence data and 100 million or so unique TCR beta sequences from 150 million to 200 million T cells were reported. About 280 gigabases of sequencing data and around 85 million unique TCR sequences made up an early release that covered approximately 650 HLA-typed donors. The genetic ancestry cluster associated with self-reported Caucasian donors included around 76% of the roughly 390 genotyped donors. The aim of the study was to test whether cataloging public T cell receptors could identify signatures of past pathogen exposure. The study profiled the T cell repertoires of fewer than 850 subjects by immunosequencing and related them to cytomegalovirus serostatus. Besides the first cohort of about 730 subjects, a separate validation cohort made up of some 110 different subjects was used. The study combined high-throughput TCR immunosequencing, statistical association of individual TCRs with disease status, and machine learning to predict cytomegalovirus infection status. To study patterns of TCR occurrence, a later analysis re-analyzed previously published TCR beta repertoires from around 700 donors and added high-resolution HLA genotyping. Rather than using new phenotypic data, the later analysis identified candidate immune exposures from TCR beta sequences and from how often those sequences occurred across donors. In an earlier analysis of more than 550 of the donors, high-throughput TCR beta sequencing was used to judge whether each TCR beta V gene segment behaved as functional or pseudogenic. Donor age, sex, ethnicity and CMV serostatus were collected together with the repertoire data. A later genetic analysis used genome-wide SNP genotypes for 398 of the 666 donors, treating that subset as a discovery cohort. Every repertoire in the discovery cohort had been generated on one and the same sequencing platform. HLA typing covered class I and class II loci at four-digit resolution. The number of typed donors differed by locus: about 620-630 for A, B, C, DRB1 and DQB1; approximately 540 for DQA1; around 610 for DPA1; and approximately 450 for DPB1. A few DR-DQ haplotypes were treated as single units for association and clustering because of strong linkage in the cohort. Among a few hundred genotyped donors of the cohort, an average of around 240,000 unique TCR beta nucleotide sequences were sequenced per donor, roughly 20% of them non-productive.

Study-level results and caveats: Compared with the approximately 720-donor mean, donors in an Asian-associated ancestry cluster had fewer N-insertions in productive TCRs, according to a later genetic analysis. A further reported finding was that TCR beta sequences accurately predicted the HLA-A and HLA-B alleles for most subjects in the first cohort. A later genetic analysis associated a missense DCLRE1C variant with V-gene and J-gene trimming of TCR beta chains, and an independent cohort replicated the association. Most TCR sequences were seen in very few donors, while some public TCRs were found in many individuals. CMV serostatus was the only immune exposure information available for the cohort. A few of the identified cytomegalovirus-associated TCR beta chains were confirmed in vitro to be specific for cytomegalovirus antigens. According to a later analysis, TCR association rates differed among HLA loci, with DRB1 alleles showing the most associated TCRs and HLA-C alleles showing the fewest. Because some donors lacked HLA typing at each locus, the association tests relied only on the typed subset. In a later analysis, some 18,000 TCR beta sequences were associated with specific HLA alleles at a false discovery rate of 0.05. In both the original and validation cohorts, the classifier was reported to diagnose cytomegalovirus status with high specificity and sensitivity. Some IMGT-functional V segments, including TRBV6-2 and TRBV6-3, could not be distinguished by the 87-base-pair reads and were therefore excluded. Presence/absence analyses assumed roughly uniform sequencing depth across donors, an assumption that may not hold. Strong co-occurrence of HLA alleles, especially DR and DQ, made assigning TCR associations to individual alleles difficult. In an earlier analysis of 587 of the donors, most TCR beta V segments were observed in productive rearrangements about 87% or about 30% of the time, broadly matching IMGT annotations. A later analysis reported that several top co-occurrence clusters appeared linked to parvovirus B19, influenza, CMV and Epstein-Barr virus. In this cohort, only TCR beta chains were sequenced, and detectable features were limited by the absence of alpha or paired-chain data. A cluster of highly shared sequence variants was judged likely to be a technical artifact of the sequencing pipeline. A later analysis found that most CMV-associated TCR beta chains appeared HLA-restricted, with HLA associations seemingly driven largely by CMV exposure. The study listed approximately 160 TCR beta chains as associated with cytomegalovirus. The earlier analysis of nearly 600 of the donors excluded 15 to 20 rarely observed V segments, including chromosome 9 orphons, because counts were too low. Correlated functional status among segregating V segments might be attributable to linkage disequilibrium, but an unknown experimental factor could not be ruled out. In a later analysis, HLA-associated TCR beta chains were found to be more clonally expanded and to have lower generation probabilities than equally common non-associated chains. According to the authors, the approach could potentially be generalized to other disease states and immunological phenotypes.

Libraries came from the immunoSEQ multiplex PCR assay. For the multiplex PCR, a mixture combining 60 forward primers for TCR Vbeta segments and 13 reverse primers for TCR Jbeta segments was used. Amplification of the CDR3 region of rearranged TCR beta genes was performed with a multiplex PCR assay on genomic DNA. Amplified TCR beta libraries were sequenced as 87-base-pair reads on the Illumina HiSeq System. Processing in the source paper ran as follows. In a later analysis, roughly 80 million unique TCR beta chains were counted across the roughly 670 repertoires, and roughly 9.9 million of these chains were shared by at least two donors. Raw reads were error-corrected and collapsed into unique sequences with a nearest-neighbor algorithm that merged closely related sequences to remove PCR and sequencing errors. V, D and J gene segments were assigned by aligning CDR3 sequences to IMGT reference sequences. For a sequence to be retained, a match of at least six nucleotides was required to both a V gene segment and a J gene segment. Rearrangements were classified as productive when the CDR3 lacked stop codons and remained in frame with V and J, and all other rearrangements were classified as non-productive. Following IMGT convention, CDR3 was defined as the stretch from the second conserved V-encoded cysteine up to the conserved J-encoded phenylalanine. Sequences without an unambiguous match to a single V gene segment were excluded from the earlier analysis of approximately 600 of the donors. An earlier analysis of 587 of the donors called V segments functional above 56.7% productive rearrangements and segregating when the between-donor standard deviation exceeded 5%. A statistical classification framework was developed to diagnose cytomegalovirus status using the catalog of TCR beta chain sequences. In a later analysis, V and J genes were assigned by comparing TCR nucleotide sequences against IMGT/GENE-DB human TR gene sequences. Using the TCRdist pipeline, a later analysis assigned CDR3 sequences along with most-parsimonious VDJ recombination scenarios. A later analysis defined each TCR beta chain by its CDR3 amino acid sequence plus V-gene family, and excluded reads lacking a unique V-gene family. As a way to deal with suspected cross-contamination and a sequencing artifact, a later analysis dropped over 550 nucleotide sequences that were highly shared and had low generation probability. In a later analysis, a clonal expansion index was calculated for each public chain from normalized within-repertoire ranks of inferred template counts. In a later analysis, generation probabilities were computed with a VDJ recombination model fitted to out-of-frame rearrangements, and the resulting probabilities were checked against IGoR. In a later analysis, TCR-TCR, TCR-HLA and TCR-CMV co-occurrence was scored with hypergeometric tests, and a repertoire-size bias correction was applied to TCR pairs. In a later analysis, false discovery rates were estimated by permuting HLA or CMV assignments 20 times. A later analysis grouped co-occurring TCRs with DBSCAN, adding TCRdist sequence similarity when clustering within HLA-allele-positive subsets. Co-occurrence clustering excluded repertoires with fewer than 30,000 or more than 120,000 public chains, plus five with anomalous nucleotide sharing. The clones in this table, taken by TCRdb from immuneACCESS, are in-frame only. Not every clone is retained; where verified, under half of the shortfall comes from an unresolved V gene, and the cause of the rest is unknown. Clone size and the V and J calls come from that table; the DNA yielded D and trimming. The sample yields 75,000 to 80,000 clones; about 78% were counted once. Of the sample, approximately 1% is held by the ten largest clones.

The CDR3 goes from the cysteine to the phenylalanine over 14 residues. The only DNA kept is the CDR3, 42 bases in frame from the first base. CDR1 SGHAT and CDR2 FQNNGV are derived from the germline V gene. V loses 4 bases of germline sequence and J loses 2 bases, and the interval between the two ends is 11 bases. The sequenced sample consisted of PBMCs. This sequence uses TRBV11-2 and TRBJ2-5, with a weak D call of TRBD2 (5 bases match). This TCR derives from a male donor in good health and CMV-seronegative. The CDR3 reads CASSSLGGQETQYF. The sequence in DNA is TGTGCCAGCAGCTCGCTAGGAGGTCAAGAGACCCAGTACTTC.